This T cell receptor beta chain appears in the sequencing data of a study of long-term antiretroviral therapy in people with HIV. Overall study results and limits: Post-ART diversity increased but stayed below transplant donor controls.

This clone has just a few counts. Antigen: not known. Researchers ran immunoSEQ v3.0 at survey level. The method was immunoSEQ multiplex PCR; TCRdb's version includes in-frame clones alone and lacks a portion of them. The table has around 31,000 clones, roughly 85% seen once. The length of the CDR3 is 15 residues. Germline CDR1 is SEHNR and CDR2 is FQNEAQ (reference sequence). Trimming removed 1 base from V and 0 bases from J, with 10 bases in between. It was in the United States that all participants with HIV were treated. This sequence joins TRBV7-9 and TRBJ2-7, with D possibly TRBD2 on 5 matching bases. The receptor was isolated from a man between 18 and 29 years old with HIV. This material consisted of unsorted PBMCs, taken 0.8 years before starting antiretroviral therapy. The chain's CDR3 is CASSLGSSPSYEQYF. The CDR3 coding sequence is TGTGCCAGCAGCTTAGGCTCTAGCCCCTCCTACGAGCAGTACTTC.